These 20 T cell receptor beta chains were sequenced from one sample in a study of CD8 T cells in ankylosing spondylitis (dated by TCRdb to 2016 to 2017). Preparation of the library involved 5' RACE. Sequencing used an Illumina HiSeq 2500. The public reads were reanalyzed by TCRdb: fastp trimming at Q25, MiXCR alignment, in-frame beta chains only. Rows are combined by CDR3 protein, so each entry shows the most common genes and DNA. This sample gives a few hundred thousand distinct CDR3 sequences in total; roughly 20% of them show up just once. Roughly 3.6% of the sample is held by the ten biggest clonotypes. The sequencing sample was made of blood, either unsorted or a sorted T cell fraction (not recorded which). The receptors were gathered from a female donor with ankylosing spondylitis or in good health (not recorded which).

The V call is TRBV20-1, the J call TRBJ2-2; the match to TRBD1 covers 7 bases. Germline V lookup: CDR1 DFQATT, CDR2 SNEGSKA (reference sequence). This CDR3 comprises 13 residues. The V gene end was trimmed by 5 bases and the J gene end by 7 bases; junction bases not matched to a gene: 7. The CDR3 DNA is TGCAGTGCTTTTCACAGGGGTTTCGGGGAGCTGTTTTTT. This codes for CSAFHRGFGELFF.

The gene calls are TRBV28 and TRBJ1-1, with 8 bases identical to TRBD1. CDR3 length equals 18 residues. With V trimmed by 4 bases and J by 2 bases, 15 bases remained unmatched. Germline CDR1 and CDR2: MDHEN and SYDVKM. The CDR3 bases are TGTGCCAGCAGTTCCCGCCCGCGGAGGGACAGGCGTAACACTGAAGCTTTCTTT. Protein: CASSSRPRRDRRNTEAFF.

J is TRBJ2-7 and V is TRBV20-1; 11 bases fit TRBD2. With V trimmed by 6 bases and J by 6 bases, 10 bases remained unmatched. The germline gives CDR1 DFQATT, CDR2 SNEGSKA (reference sequence). CDR3 length equals 14 residues. CDR3 protein: CSASIVAGGSEQYF. In DNA form, the CDR3 reads TGCAGTGCCTCTATTGTAGCGGGAGGGAGCGAGCAGTACTTC.

This chain joins TRBV12-3 or TRBV12-4 and TRBJ2-5, with 8 nucleotides matching TRBD2. CDR3 length equals 15 residues. Unmatched junction bases numbered 11, after V lost 5 bases and J lost 6 bases. This CDR3 reads CASSPSGPGGKTQYF. The CDR3 nucleotides read TGTGCCAGCAGTCCTAGCGGCCCGGGGGGGAAGACCCAGTACTTC.

The genes are TRBV12-3 or TRBV12-4 and TRBJ2-1, with 7 bases identical to TRBD1. The CDR3 is made up of 16 amino acids. The junction had 14 bases not matched to a gene; V was cut back by 3 bases and J by 9 bases. CDR3: CASSFNRGSINPEQFF. CDR3 bases: TGTGCCAGCAGTTTTAACAGGGGATCAATAAATCCTGAGCAGTTCTTC.

The chain combines TRBV20-1 with TRBJ1-5; no clear D gene. Deletions cut 3 bases from V and 5 bases from J, with 8 bases between. The length of the CDR3 is 12 residues. Germline V lookup: CDR1 DFQATT, CDR2 SNEGSKA (reference sequence). The CDR3 coding sequence is TGCAGTGCTAGCCGGGCCGATCAGCCCCAGCATTTT. Its protein product is CSASRADQPQHF.

This clonotype was counted a few times. The gene calls are TRBV28 and TRBJ2-5; 10 bases are a match to TRBD2. Germline-derived CDR1 and CDR2 are MDHEN and SYDVKM. The CDR3 runs to 16 residues. Unmatched junction bases numbered 7, after V lost 3 bases and J lost 3 bases. The CDR3 DNA reads as TGTGCCAGCAGTTTCGGGAAGAGCGGGAGGGAAGAGACCCAGTACTTC. This encodes CASSFGKSGREETQYF.

The chain employs TRBV9 and TRBJ2-6, with 9 bases fitting TRBD2. Germline V gene sequence: CDR1 SGDLS, CDR2 YYNGEE. Trimming cost V 0 bases and J 3 bases; bases outside gene matches: 7. This CDR3 contains 18 residues. The CDR3 reads CASSVGASGIGGANVLTF. In nucleotides, the CDR3 is TGTGCCAGCAGCGTAGGGGCTAGCGGGATAGGTGGGGCCAACGTCCTGACTTTC.

This CDR3 reads CASSKVAGPLAKNIQYF. CDR3 nucleotides: TGTGCCAGCAGCAAAGTGGCAGGGCCTCTAGCCAAAAACATTCAGTACTTC. This chain connects TRBV21-1 to TRBJ2-4; no check of the table's D call, TRBD2, against the DNA was made. TRBV21-1 is assigned pseudogene status. This CDR3 spans 17 amino acids.

Many counts were recorded for this clonotype. This sequence joins TRBV29-1 and TRBJ2-6; unclear D gene. This CDR3 is 13 amino acids long. Germline assignment: CDR1 SQVTM and CDR2 ANQGSEA. V lost 5 bases to trimming and J lost 4 bases, with 9 bases between them. CDR3: CSVSSSGANVLTF. DNA of the CDR3: TGCAGCGTTTCTAGTTCAGGGGCCAACGTCCTGACTTTC.

Of note for this clonotype: The conserved phenylalanine or tryptophan normally closing the CDR3 is absent here, so this likely arose from a read error. It is unclear where the CDR3 begins or ends on the DNA, so no DNA is shown, and the CDR3 is as TCRdb lists it. The chain uses TRBV5-1 and TRBJ2-1; the D call in the table, TRBD1, was not verified against the DNA. Germline CDR1 reads SGHRS; CDR2 reads YFSETQ. The CDR3 is 9 residues long, ends included. The CDR3 sequence is CASSLPGEN.

This clonotype was observed at least ten times. The chain links TRBV12-3 or TRBV12-4 to TRBJ1-2; 7 bases map to TRBD1. The V gene end was trimmed by 8 bases and the J gene end by 2 bases; junction bases not matched to a gene: 5. The CDR3 runs 13 residues. The CDR3, as DNA: TGTGCCAGCCTCAGGGGACAGAACTATGGCTACACCTTC. As protein: CASLRGQNYGYTF.

The gene calls are TRBV7-9 and TRBJ1-2; D is unresolved. Trimming removed 4 bases at V and 4 bases at J, with 13 bases between. Germline V lookup: CDR1 SEHNR, CDR2 FQNEAQ (reference sequence). CDR3 length: 14 residues. The CDR3 is CASSSTASLYGYTF. The CDR3 nucleotides read TGTGCCAGCAGCTCTACGGCCTCCCTCTATGGCTACACCTTC.

The table lists this clonotype with a few counts. The chain uses TRBV15 and TRBJ2-1; D assignment may be TRBD1 or TRBD2 (5 bases each). Per the germline V gene, CDR1 is LNHNV and CDR2 is YYDKDF (reference sequence). V lost 2 bases and J 5 bases, leaving 13 bases between the germline ends. This CDR3 is built from 15 residues. The CDR3 is CATSRSTGTNNEQFF. The CDR3, as DNA: TGTGCCACCAGCAGAAGTACCGGGACCAACAATGAGCAGTTCTTC.

The J gene is TRBJ2-3, the V gene TRBV28, with TRBD1 matching 10 bases. The germline gives CDR1 MDHEN, CDR2 SYDVKM. This CDR3 spans 16 amino acids. V was clipped by 1 base and J by 2 bases; unmatched bases: 3. The DNA for the CDR3 is TGTGCCAGCAGTTTATTCGGGACAGGGGCCACAGATACGCAGTATTTT. It is translated as CASSLFGTGATDTQYF.

The V gene is TRBV4-3, the J gene TRBJ1-1, with D possibly TRBD1 on 6 matching bases. Trimming took 2 bases from V and 8 from J, leaving 15 bases between them. The CDR3 is made up of 14 amino acids. The germline V gene encodes CDR1 LGHNA and CDR2 YSLEER. CDR3 coding DNA: TGCGCCAGCAGCCAAAGGACAGCCTCAAGAGAAGCTTTCTTT. Its protein is CASSQRTASREAFF.

This clonotype has a count of ten or more. The CDR3 reads CSVDSSGYGSYNEQFF. Written as DNA, the CDR3 is TGCAGCGTTGATAGTAGCGGGTATGGCTCCTACAATGAGCAGTTCTTC. The chain recombines TRBV29-1 with TRBJ2-1; 7 bases match TRBD2. This CDR3 has 16 residues. Germline CDR1 is SQVTM and CDR2 is ANQGSEA. The V segment lost 3 bases and the J segment 0 bases; nucleotides outside the gene matches: 8.

This clonotype was counted a few times. The rearrangement links TRBV28 to TRBJ2-3; TRBD1 aligns across 7 bases. Germline V gene sequence: CDR1 MDHEN, CDR2 SYDVKM. CDR3 size: 19 residues. The trim removed 2 bases at V and 4 bases at J, leaving 18 bases unmatched. In nucleotides, the CDR3 is TGTGCCAGCAGTTTAAGTAAAAAGGGGGCGAGGCCCCTCGCAGATACGCAGTATTTT. Protein sequence: CASSLSKKGARPLADTQYF.

This clonotype has only a few counts. The V gene is TRBV7-2, the J gene TRBJ2-1; TRBD1 or TRBD2 may be the D gene (5 bases each). The CDR3 covers 14 residues. The germline V gene encodes CDR1 SGHTA and CDR2 FQGNSA. The V gene lost 5 bases and the J gene lost 6 bases, with 14 bases spanning the gap. The CDR3 reads CASSPRPRGNEQFF. CDR3 nucleotides: TGTGCCAGCAGCCCTCGCCCGAGGGGCAATGAGCAGTTCTTC.

Only a few counts were recorded for this clonotype. The V call is TRBV18, the J call TRBJ2-7; 7 nucleotides line up with TRBD1. The CDR3 spans 15 residues. CDR1 is KGHSH and CDR2 is LQKENI in the germline V gene. Trimming cost V 4 bases and J 2 bases; bases outside gene matches: 8. The CDR3 spells CASSRSGTDTYEQYF. CDR3 sequence (DNA): TGTGCCAGCTCACGTTCCGGGACAGACACCTACGAGCAGTACTTC. The variable domain in full, completed from reference TRBV18 and TRBJ2-7, reads NAGVMQNPRHLVRRRGQEARLRCSPMKGHSHVYWYRQLPEEGLKFMVYLQKENIIDESGMPKERFSAEFPKEGPSILRIQQVVRGDSAAYFCASSRSGTDTYEQYFGPGTRLTVT.